Following are 28 T cell receptor beta chains from one sample sequenced in a study of blood T cell repertoires in COVID-19. The protocol was immunoSEQ multiplex PCR, while the TCRdb copy is restricted to in-frame clones and leaves out a portion. The sample records approximately 200,000 clones, roughly 80% being singletons. The sample comprised PBMCs or T cells enriched from blood (not recorded which). These receptors all come from a middle-aged man who had recovered from COVID-19.

CDR3 in amino acids: CASSLLPAGDFSVRNEQFF. The CDR3 coding sequence is TGCGCCAGCAGCTTGCTTCCAGCGGGAGATTTCTCAGTACGCAATGAGCAGTTCTTC. The rearrangement uses TRBV5-1 and TRBJ2-1; 8 nucleotides align to TRBD2. Germline V gene lookup returns CDR1 SGHRS and CDR2 YFSETQ. This CDR3 is 19 amino acids long. J gave up 6 bases and V 1 base, and 18 bases lay outside the gene matches.

The chain couples TRBV7-3 to TRBJ1-2; 9 bases match TRBD1. J was trimmed by 6 bases and V by 6 bases; bases with no gene match: 8. The CDR3 length is 14 residues. Germline assignment: CDR1 SGHTA and CDR2 FQGTGA. The CDR3 DNA reads TGTGCCAGCAGTAAAAAGACAGGGGGAGATGGCTACACCTTC. Encoded protein: CASSKKTGGDGYTF.

This CDR3 is CASSIGAVNEQFF. The CDR3 DNA reads as TGTGCCAGCAGTATCGGAGCGGTCAATGAGCAGTTCTTC. V gene TRBV12-3 or TRBV12-4 combines with J gene TRBJ2-1, with D tentatively TRBD2 (5 bases). CDR3 size: 13 residues. Trimming removed 5 bases at V and 6 bases at J, with 11 bases between.

The chain has TRBV19 and TRBJ1-4; 8 nucleotides match TRBD1. From germline, CDR1 is LNHDA and CDR2 SQIVND (reference sequence). The CDR3 totals 18 residues. The trim removed 6 bases at V and 3 bases at J, leaving 15 bases unmatched. CDR3 DNA: TGTGCCAGTAGCCCAGGGGACAGGTCACGGGTAGCTAATGAAAAACTGTTTTTT. This translates into CASSPGDRSRVANEKLFF.

The gene calls are TRBV29-1 and TRBJ1-1; TRBD1 matches at 7 bases. V shed 6 bases, J shed 0 bases, and the junction held 7 bases outside the gene matches. Germline CDR1 reads SQVTM; CDR2 reads ANQGSEA. The CDR3 sequence is 14 residues long. The CDR3 here is CSVKGTDLNTEAFF. In nucleotides, the CDR3 is TGCAGCGTCAAAGGGACAGATCTGAACACTGAAGCTTTCTTT.

The rearrangement joins TRBV6-5 to TRBJ1-2; 7 nucleotides agree with TRBD1. CDR1 and CDR2 (germline): MNHEY, SVGAGI. The CDR3 is 13 residues long. The trim removed 6 bases at V and 6 bases at J, leaving 7 bases unmatched. This CDR3 is CASRATGANGYTF. The CDR3 DNA follows: TGTGCCAGCAGAGCTACAGGGGCGAATGGCTACACCTTC.

The chain links TRBV11-1 to TRBJ2-1, with D possibly matching TRBD2 (6 bases). CDR1 and CDR2 from the germline V gene are SGHAT and FQDESV (reference sequence). Trimming left V 0 bases short and J 1 base short, with 13 bases between. The CDR3 covers 17 residues. CDR3: CASSLAAGLSSYNEQFF. The CDR3 nucleotides are TGTGCCAGCAGCTTAGCCGCGGGATTAAGTTCCTACAATGAGCAGTTCTTC.

This clone occurred a few times. The chain has TRBV7-9 and TRBJ2-2; possible D gene TRBD2, 6 bases. The V and J ends lost 1 base and 4 bases respectively, with 7 bases between them. Germline CDR1 reads SEHNR; CDR2 reads FQNEAQ (reference sequence). The CDR3 loop spans 14 amino acids. The CDR3 nucleotides read TGTGCCAGCAGCTTAGGGGGAGGCACCGGGGAGCTGTTTTTT. It is translated as CASSLGGGTGELFF.

The chain joins TRBV29-1 to TRBJ2-7, with D perhaps TRBD1 or TRBD2 (5 bases each). The CDR3 runs 12 residues. The V gene's germline CDR1 is SQVTM and CDR2 ANQGSEA. The chain's CDR3 is CNEGPQAYEQYF. Written as DNA, the CDR3 is TGCAACGAGGGACCTCAGGCCTACGAGCAGTACTTC.

This rearrangement joins TRBV6-2 or TRBV6-3 to TRBJ1-1, with D unclear. V was cut by 4 bases and J by 3 bases, with 9 bases left in between. The germline CDR1 and CDR2 sequences are MNHEY and SVGEGT. This CDR3 has 13 amino acids. The CDR3, as DNA: TGTGCCAGCAGTTGGGGAGCCCACACTGAAGCTTTCTTT. As protein: CASSWGAHTEAFF.

A note on this clone: A clone one base away is much larger, so this may be a read error. The CDR3, as DNA: TGTACCATCAGTGAGTCGGGGAGACTAAACAATCAGCCCCAGCATTTT. Its protein product is CTISESGRLNNQPQHF. This chain uses TRBV10-3 with TRBJ1-5; D is ambiguous. This CDR3 region has 16 residues. CDR1 is ENHRY and CDR2 is SYGVKD in the germline V gene.

This chain connects TRBV5-6 to TRBJ1-2; weak D call: TRBD1 (6 bases). The CDR3 contains 16 residues. The V end lost 4 bases, the J end lost 1 base, and 17 bases lay between the germline ends. The germline CDR1 and CDR2 sequences are SGHDT and YYEEEE. CDR3 residues: CASSTPDSWNNYGYTF. For the CDR3, the DNA is TGTGCCAGCAGCACCCCGGACAGCTGGAATAACTATGGCTACACCTTC.

The gene calls are TRBV6-1 and TRBJ1-1; D possibly corresponds to TRBD1 (5 bases). Trimming pared 3 bases from V and 3 bases from J, leaving 11 bases between. Germline V gene data show CDR1 as MNHNS and CDR2 as SASEGT. The length of the CDR3 is 14 residues. The CDR3 DNA follows: TGTGCCAGCAGTGACGGGGGGTGGGACACTGAAGCTTTCTTT. Protein: CASSDGGWDTEAFF.

On this clone itself: One junction end disagrees with the germline gene, perhaps due to a read error. This chain joins TRBV9 and TRBJ2-1; D is uncertain. Germline V gene data show CDR1 as SGDLS and CDR2 as YYNGEE. This CDR3 comprises 12 residues. The CDR3 bases are TGTGCCAGCAGCCCCAGATACAATAAGCAGTTCTTC. It specifies CASSPRYNKQFF.

The rearrangement links TRBV11-2 to TRBJ2-3; 12 positions agree with TRBD2. V was pared by 1 base and J by 5 bases, with 10 bases of the junction left unmatched. This CDR3 region has 18 residues. The germline V gene encodes CDR1 SGHAT and CDR2 FQNNGV. The CDR3 spells CASSLGLAGGPGGDTQYF. CDR3 nucleotides: TGTGCCAGCAGCTTAGGCCTAGCGGGAGGGCCGGGGGGAGATACGCAGTATTTT. Using reference TRBV11-2 and TRBJ2-3 for the parts outside the CDR3, the full variable domain is EAGVAQSPRYKIIEKRQSVAFWCNPISGHATLYWYQQILGQGPKLLIQFQNNGVVDDSQLPKDRFSAERLKGVDSTLKIQPAKLEDSAVYLCASSLGLAGGPGGDTQYFGPGTRLTVL.

This sequence joins TRBV27 and TRBJ2-5, with TRBD2 as a possible D gene (6 bases). V was trimmed by 1 base and J by 3 bases, leaving 6 bases between them. The CDR3 runs 13 residues. CDR1 MNHEY and CDR2 SMNVEV come from the germline V gene (reference sequence). In nucleotides, the CDR3 is TGTGCCAGCAGTTTATGGGGGGAAGAGACCCAGTACTTC. Protein: CASSLWGEETQYF.

The chain recombines TRBV2 with TRBJ2-5; the D is unclear. The CDR3 loop spans 11 amino acids. Trimming shortened V by 3 bases and J by 5 bases, and 4 bases separated the two germline ends. Germline V gene data show CDR1 as SNHLY and CDR2 as FYNNEI. CDR3 coding DNA: TGTGCCAGCAGTGATCGGGAGACCCAGTACTTC. Protein product: CASSDRETQYF.

This chain connects TRBV27 to TRBJ1-6, with D tentatively TRBD1 (6 bases). Trimming shortened V by 6 bases and J by 8 bases, and 8 bases separated the two germline ends. The CDR3 totals 12 residues. Per the germline V gene, CDR1 is MNHEY and CDR2 is SMNVEV (reference sequence). In DNA, the CDR3 is TGTGCCAGCAGGGACAGATATTCACCCCTCCACTTT. It is translated as CASRDRYSPLHF.

A note on this clone: The germline gene is not matched at one end of the junction; a read error may be the cause. The chain joins TRBV2 to TRBJ2-1, with D possibly matching TRBD2 (6 bases). The CDR3 length is 10 residues. Germline lookup yields CDR1 SNHLY and CDR2 FYNNEI. In DNA form, the CDR3 reads TGTGCCAGCAGACTAGCTCGGTGGGTCTTC. Translated, it gives CASRLARWVF. Supplemented by reference TRBV2 and TRBJ2-1, the full variable domain reads EPEVTQTPSHQVTQMGQEVILRCVPISNHLYFYWYRQILGQKVEFLVSFYNNEISEKSEIFDDQFSVERPDGSNFTLKIRSTKLEDSAMYFCASRLARWVFGPGTRLTVL.

Note on this clone: The sample holds other DNA sequences that translate to the same CDR3. The chain couples TRBV12-3 or TRBV12-4 to TRBJ1-5; no clear D. With 1 base removed from V and 7 bases from J, the gap between germline ends came to 8 bases. There are 13 residues in the CDR3. CDR3: CASSLEGGQPQHF. The CDR3 DNA is TGTGCCAGCAGTTTAGAGGGAGGACAGCCCCAGCATTTT.

As regards this clone: Relative to the germline gene, one junction end is altered; a read error may explain this. The gene calls are TRBV4-3 and TRBJ1-1; the D gene is possibly TRBD1 (5 bases). CDR3 length: 13 residues. Germline CDR1 and CDR2: LGHNA and YSLEER. The CDR3 DNA follows: TGCGCCTGCAGCCGGGGGGGAGACACTGAAGCTTTCTTT. It is translated as CACSRGGDTEAFF.

This clone was detected a few times. This chain uses TRBV27 with TRBJ1-2, with 9 bases aligning to TRBD1. Germline CDR1 and CDR2: MNHEY and SMNVEV (reference sequence). There are 14 residues in the CDR3. J gave up 8 bases and V 1 base, and 5 bases lay outside the gene matches. The chain's CDR3 is CASSLYRQGEGYTF. The CDR3, as DNA: TGTGCCAGCAGTTTATACAGACAGGGGGAGGGCTACACCTTC.

The V and J genes are TRBV19 and TRBJ2-3, with a weak D call TRBD2 (6 bases). The V end lost 3 bases, the J end lost 1 base, and 8 bases lay between the germline ends. CDR3 length: 14 amino acids. Germline-derived CDR1 and CDR2 are LNHDA and SQIVND (reference sequence). The CDR3 sequence: CASSMWRGTDTQYF. CDR3 sequence (DNA): TGTGCCAGTAGTATGTGGAGGGGCACAGATACGCAGTATTTT.

V is TRBV9 and J is TRBJ2-1; 10 bases align to TRBD2. CDR1 and CDR2 (germline): SGDLS, YYNGEE. V gave up 8 bases and J gave up 4 bases; unmatched junction bases: 3. This CDR3 is 13 amino acids long. Here the CDR3 reads CASGLAEYNEQFF. CDR3 coding DNA: TGTGCCAGTGGACTAGCGGAGTACAATGAGCAGTTCTTC.

The gene calls are TRBV12-5 and TRBJ1-5; D perhaps matches TRBD1 (5 bases). The length of the CDR3 is 16 residues. V was clipped by 2 bases and J by 4 bases, with 15 bases between them. From germline, CDR1 is LGHNT and CDR2 FRNRAP. The DNA for the CDR3 is TGTGCTAGTGGTTTGTTAGGAGCGGAGGGGAATCAGCCCCAGCATTTT. Translating gives CASGLLGAEGNQPQHF.

This chain joins TRBV18 and TRBJ2-7, with a possible D match to TRBD2 (5 bases). Germline values: CDR1 KGHSH, CDR2 LQKENI. V dropped 3 bases and J dropped 6 bases, with 15 bases sitting between them. The length of the CDR3 is 14 residues. In nucleotides, the CDR3 is TGTGCCAGCTCACCCGAGAGCAGCGGATCCGAGCAGTACTTC. Amino acids: CASSPESSGSEQYF.

The V and J genes are TRBV5-1 and TRBJ2-7; 11 bases align to TRBD2. CDR1 is SGHRS and CDR2 is YFSETQ in the germline V gene. The CDR3 is 15 amino acids. V shed 4 bases, J shed 3 bases, and the junction held 6 bases outside the gene matches. The CDR3 DNA reads TGCGCCAGCAGCACAAGACTAGCGGGAAACTACGAGCAGTACTTC. Residues: CASSTRLAGNYEQYF.

CDR3 bases: TGTGCCAGCAGCCAAGATAACACAGAGATGGGAAACACCATATATTTT. It is translated as CASSQDNTEMGNTIYF. J is TRBJ1-3 and V is TRBV14, with D unresolved. This CDR3 is built from 16 residues. Germline CDR1 reads SGHDN; CDR2 reads FVKESK. The V gene lost 0 bases and the J gene lost 4 bases, with 13 bases spanning the gap.